The entry that follows covers one T cell receptor (beta chain) sequence. These data belong to a study of CD8 T cells in Susac syndrome. There are 14 residues in the CDR3. The V gene lost 5 bases and the J gene lost 5 bases, with 13 bases spanning the gap. Per germline, CDR1 SGHTA and CDR2 FQGNSA. Reverse transcription of about 0.45 to 1 ug RNA was carried out with random hexamers. A multiplex approach, immunoSEQ multiplex PCR, amplified TCR beta CDR3 across 54 Vbeta and 13 Jbeta. One entry per CDR3 protein, called by TCRdb with MiXCR from the immunoSEQ multiplex PCR reads. The sample has 150,000 to 200,000 distinct CDR3 sequences, about 91% seen once.

The V and J genes are TRBV7-2 and TRBJ1-5; D may be TRBD1 (5 bases). The TCR sequence derives from a human donor in good health. Sequencing used CD4+ T cells from PBMCs. The chain's CDR3 is CASSATWGDQPQHF. The CDR3 bases are TGTGCCAGCAGCGCGACCTGGGGGGATCAGCCCCAGCATTTT.